The 30 T cell receptor beta chains below were found in one sample sequenced in a study of blood T cells in healthy people across ages. A sample-barcoded 5' primer and a J-beta primer mix were used in a second PCR of roughly 6 to 11 cycles. One entry per CDR3 protein results from TCRdb running MiXCR on the 5' RACE reads. This repertoire shows about a million distinct CDR3 sequences, roughly 52% found once; its top ten account for about an eighth. The sequenced material came from blood. The receptors were gathered from a man aged 30 to 39 in good health.

This chain links TRBV5-1 with TRBJ2-2, with a possible D match to TRBD1 (6 bases). The V end was cut by 2 bases, the J end by 5 bases, with 13 bases between. CDR1 is SGHRS, CDR2 YFSETQ, per germline. The CDR3 spans 15 residues. CDR3 DNA: TGCGCCAGCAGCTTTTCGGACAGTGGAACCGGGGAGCTGTTTTTT. This sequence encodes CASSFSDSGTGELFF.

The chain is built from TRBV13 and TRBJ2-7, with D possibly being TRBD1 (6 bases). Trimming shortened V by 4 bases and J by 3 bases, and 13 bases separated the two germline ends. The CDR3 totals 14 residues. Germline loops: CDR1 PRHDT, CDR2 FYEKMQ (reference sequence). CDR3 amino acids: CASSSSRGRYEQYF. DNA of the CDR3: TGTGCCAGCAGCTCCTCCAGGGGTCGCTACGAGCAGTACTTC.

A remark on this clonotype: The junction and the germline gene differ at one end; a read error may be behind it. The chain couples TRBV11-2 to TRBJ2-3; D might be TRBD1 or TRBD2, each matching 5 bases. From germline, CDR1 is SGHAT and CDR2 FQNNGV. The CDR3 loop spans 14 amino acids. The CDR3 DNA follows: TGTGCCAGCAGCCCCCGGGACCTATCAGATATGCAGTATTTT. Protein: CASSPRDLSDMQYF.

The chain couples TRBV28 to TRBJ2-7, with 8 bases that match TRBD1. The CDR3 length is 16 residues. Germline V gives CDR1 MDHEN, CDR2 SYDVKM. With 8 bases clipped from V and 2 bases from J, the junction kept 14 bases outside the gene matches. Here the CDR3 DNA reads TGTGCCAGCCAAACACTCGGGACAGGCGGACCCTACGAGCAGTACTTC. Protein: CASQTLGTGGPYEQYF.

The chain recombines TRBV12-3 or TRBV12-4 with TRBJ2-7, with D possibly being TRBD1 or TRBD2 (5 bases each). The germline V and J ends were trimmed by 1 base and 5 bases, with 9 bases remaining between them. The CDR3 sequence is 13 residues long. The CDR3 sequence: CASSLEGTHEQYF. As DNA, the CDR3 is TGTGCCAGCAGTTTAGAGGGGACCCACGAGCAGTACTTC.

The rearrangement links TRBV6-5 to TRBJ2-5, with TRBD2 matching over 7 bases. The J call is uncertain, as TRBJ2-7 better fits the DNA end. CDR1 and CDR2 (germline): MNHEY, SVGAGI. This CDR3 spans 17 amino acids. DNA of the CDR3: TGTGCCAGCAGTTACAATCGGGGCGGGGGTCTCGGCTACGAGCAGTACTTC. Amino acids: CASSYNRGGGLGYEQYF.

The sample holds a few counts of this clonotype. The chain joins TRBV15 to TRBJ2-5, with D possibly TRBD1 on 6 matching bases. The V gene's germline CDR1 is LNHNV and CDR2 YYDKDF (reference sequence). The CDR3 length is 15 residues. Trimming stripped 0 bases from V and 5 bases from J, with 13 bases between. In DNA, the CDR3 is TGTGCCACCAGCAGAGATATAGGGGGATCGGAGACCCAGTACTTC. It is translated as CATSRDIGGSETQYF.

This clonotype has just a few counts. This chain joins TRBV5-6 and TRBJ2-5; possibly TRBD2 for D (6 bases). Germline assignment: CDR1 SGHDT and CDR2 YYEEEE. The CDR3 loop spans 15 amino acids. The germline V and J ends were trimmed by 0 bases and 3 bases, with 12 bases remaining between them. In DNA, the CDR3 is TGTGCCAGCAGCTTGGTGGGGGGAGTAGAAGAGACCCAGTACTTC. Translation gives CASSLVGGVEETQYF.

The chain links TRBV10-3 to TRBJ1-1; weak D call: TRBD1 (5 bases). The CDR3 runs to 11 residues. The germline V and J ends were trimmed by 11 bases and 1 base, with 8 bases remaining between them. Germline V gene sequence: CDR1 ENHRY, CDR2 SYGVKD. The CDR3 nucleotides are TGTGCCGTCGGGGGGAACACTGAAGCTTTCTTT. Translating it yields CAVGGNTEAFF.

V usage is TRBV12-3 or TRBV12-4 and J usage is TRBJ1-2; 7 bases are a match to TRBD1. CDR3 length equals 13 residues. V shed 8 bases and J 7 bases; nucleotides not matched to a gene: 10. The CDR3 coding sequence is TGTGCCAGCCGTACTTCACAGGGGTTTGGCTACACCTTC. This translates into CASRTSQGFGYTF.

The rearrangement links TRBV9 to TRBJ1-1, with 8 bases lining up with TRBD1. Germline trimming cut 3 bases from V and 6 bases from J; bases unmatched to any gene: 10. This CDR3 contains 15 residues. Per germline, CDR1 SGDLS and CDR2 YYNGEE. The CDR3 is CASSASDRGPSEAFF. The CDR3 DNA reads as TGTGCCAGCAGCGCTTCCGACAGGGGCCCATCTGAAGCTTTCTTT.

J is TRBJ2-7 and V is TRBV20-1; 10 positions agree with TRBD2. The J segment lost 0 bases and the V segment lost 0 bases, leaving 5 bases of the junction unmatched. Germline lookup yields CDR1 DFQATT and CDR2 SNEGSKA (reference sequence). The CDR3 length is 16 residues. This CDR3 reads CSARDPLAGASYEQYF. The CDR3 region has the DNA TGCAGTGCTAGAGATCCCCTAGCGGGGGCCTCCTACGAGCAGTACTTC.

The chain couples TRBV28 to TRBJ2-7; TRBD2 matches 7 bases. Germline V gene lookup returns CDR1 MDHEN and CDR2 SYDVKM. V was pared by 5 bases and J by 1 base, with 8 bases of the junction left unmatched. The CDR3 consists of 15 residues. The CDR3 region has the DNA TGTGCCAGCAGTGGGGGAGGGGAGTCATCCTACGAGCAGTACTTC. Encoded protein: CASSGGGESSYEQYF.

The chain recombines TRBV20-1 with TRBJ1-1; a weak D match, TRBD1 (5 bases). The germline gives CDR1 DFQATT, CDR2 SNEGSKA (reference sequence). CDR3 length equals 12 residues. V shed 7 bases and J shed 6 bases, with 15 bases lying between them. The CDR3 DNA reads TGCAGTGTTACCAGTTGGGGCCCTGAAGCTTTCTTT. Its protein product is CSVTSWGPEAFF.

This clonotype came up a few times. V usage is TRBV27 and J usage is TRBJ2-3, with D uncertain. Trimming took 10 bases from V and 1 from J, leaving 15 bases between them. The CDR3 length is 14 residues. Germline values: CDR1 MNHEY, CDR2 SMNVEV (reference sequence). The CDR3 spells CATLLGPGTDTQYF. The CDR3 DNA sequence: TGTGCCACGCTTCTCGGGCCAGGCACAGATACGCAGTATTTT.

The chain combines TRBV20-1 with TRBJ1-1; D not resolved. The germline V and J ends were trimmed by 5 bases and 1 base, with 5 bases remaining between them. The CDR3 runs to 11 residues. Germline V gene sequence: CDR1 DFQATT, CDR2 SNEGSKA (reference sequence). The CDR3 loop reads CSARKNTEAFF. CDR3 DNA sequence: TGCAGTGCTCGTAAGAACACTGAAGCTTTCTTT.

This clonotype has ten or more counts. The chain is built from TRBV29-1 and TRBJ2-7; a weak D match, TRBD1 (5 bases). Looked up from germline, CDR1 is SQVTM and CDR2 is ANQGSEA. The CDR3 has 13 residues. V gave up 3 bases and J gave up 2 bases, with 11 bases separating them. CDR3 protein: CSVDLGPPYEQYF. The CDR3 DNA follows: TGCAGCGTTGACTTGGGGCCGCCCTACGAGCAGTACTTC.

The chain recombines TRBV5-1 with TRBJ2-7; TRBD1 is a possible D gene (5 bases). The CDR3 is 14 amino acids. Trimming stripped 0 bases from V and 3 bases from J, with 10 bases between. CDR1 is SGHRS, CDR2 YFSETQ, per germline. CDR3 residues: CASSLATGFYEQYF. DNA for the CDR3: TGCGCCAGCAGCTTGGCCACAGGTTTCTACGAGCAGTACTTC.

V is TRBV24-1 and J is TRBJ2-5; unclear D gene. The germline V gene encodes CDR1 KGHDR and CDR2 SFDVKD. Trimming took 3 bases from V and 3 from J, leaving 13 bases between them. CDR3 length: 15 residues. The CDR3: CATSDADLFEETQYF. The CDR3 DNA reads as TGTGCCACCAGTGATGCGGATCTTTTCGAAGAGACCCAGTACTTC.

A few counts support this clonotype. This chain joins TRBV30 and TRBJ1-5; no clear D. The CDR3 consists of 13 residues. Germline values: CDR1 GTSNPN, CDR2 SVGIG (reference sequence). V lost 0 bases, J lost 4 bases, and 7 bases lay in between. This CDR3 reads CAWSVLGNQPQHF. DNA for the CDR3: TGTGCCTGGAGTGTACTTGGGAATCAGCCCCAGCATTTT.

This clonotype was counted only a few times. The chain carries TRBV28 and TRBJ2-3; D gene ambiguous. In germline, CDR1 is MDHEN, CDR2 SYDVKM. V was trimmed by 2 bases and J by 2 bases, leaving 5 bases between them. CDR3 length: 13 amino acids. Here the CDR3 DNA reads TGTGCCAGCAGTTTAACGGCCACAGATACGCAGTATTTT. Translation: CASSLTATDTQYF. The variable domain in full, with the rest retrieved from reference TRBV28 and TRBJ2-3, is DVKVTQSSRYLVKRTGEKVFLECVQDMDHENMFWYRQDPGLGLRLIYFSYDVKMKEKGDIPEGYSVSREKKERFSLILESASTNQTSMYLCASSLTATDTQYFGPGTRLTVL.

The V and J genes are TRBV12-3 or TRBV12-4 and TRBJ1-2; D is undetermined. Trimming shortened V by 5 bases and J by 4 bases, and 11 bases separated the two germline ends. The CDR3 spans 13 residues. In nucleotides, the CDR3 is TGTGCCAGCAGTACCGACGGACCCTATGGCTACACCTTC. Translated, it gives CASSTDGPYGYTF.

The chain uses TRBV4-1 and TRBJ1-2; maybe TRBD1 (6 bases). Germline lookup yields CDR1 MGHRA and CDR2 YSYEKL. Deletions cut 4 bases from V and 8 bases from J, with 26 bases between. There are 17 residues in the CDR3. The DNA of the CDR3 is TGCGCCAGCAGCCCTAGGGGGGGGGGCTTATCGACTACCGGCTACACCTTC. Its translation is CASSPRGGGLSTTGYTF.

J is TRBJ2-7 and V is TRBV11-3, with 7 bases matching TRBD1. Per the germline V gene, CDR1 is SGHNT and CDR2 is YENEEA. Unmatched junction bases numbered 10, after V lost 5 bases and J lost 0 bases. The CDR3 consists of 16 residues. The CDR3 spells CASSPLSGTVSYEQYF. DNA for the CDR3: TGTGCCAGCAGCCCACTGTCCGGGACAGTCTCCTACGAGCAGTACTTC.

Here the CDR3 reads CASSFSGGKEKNIQYF. The DNA of the CDR3 is TGTGCCAGCAGTTTTTCGGGGGGCAAGGAAAAAAACATTCAGTACTTC. This sequence joins TRBV12-3 or TRBV12-4 and TRBJ2-4; perhaps TRBD2 as D (7 bases). V was trimmed by 3 bases and J by 4 bases, leaving 16 bases between them. This CDR3 is 16 amino acids long.

This chain links TRBV20-1 with TRBJ1-2; D is unclear. The ends were cut back, 3 bases at V and 3 bases at J, with 11 bases in the middle. Germline lookup yields CDR1 DFQATT and CDR2 SNEGSKA (reference sequence). CDR3 size: 13 residues. Here the CDR3 reads CSASGQAYYGYTF. CDR3 nucleotides: TGCAGTGCTAGCGGGCAGGCTTACTATGGCTACACCTTC.

The chain uses TRBV4-2 and TRBJ2-1; possibly TRBD2 for D (5 bases). Near its end, the DNA agrees better with TRBJ2-7, so the J call may be wrong. Germline V gives CDR1 LGHNA, CDR2 YNFKEQ. The CDR3 is 15 amino acids. The CDR3 DNA sequence: TGTGCCAGCAGCCAAGTGGCCGACTACGACAATGAGCAGTACTTC. Its protein product is CASSQVADYDNEQYF.

This clonotype was recorded only once. This chain uses TRBV6-6 with TRBJ2-3; D ambiguous. The CDR3 loop spans 16 amino acids. V lost 0 bases and J 3 bases, leaving 13 bases between the germline ends. Germline assignment: CDR1 MNHNY and CDR2 SVGAGI (reference sequence). The CDR3 region is CASSYSNPRITDTQYF. The DNA of the CDR3 is TGTGCCAGCAGTTACTCGAATCCTAGAATTACAGATACGCAGTATTTT.

This clonotype has only a few counts. This chain joins TRBV5-1 and TRBJ2-1, with a weak D call TRBD2 (6 bases). This CDR3 region has 15 residues. V lost 0 bases and J lost 4, with 11 bases in between. Germline lookup yields CDR1 SGHRS and CDR2 YFSETQ. The CDR3 spells CASSLVGGEYNEQFF. In DNA form, the CDR3 reads TGCGCCAGCAGCTTGGTGGGCGGGGAATACAATGAGCAGTTCTTC.

The rearrangement links TRBV11-2 to TRBJ2-3; the match to TRBD1 covers 8 bases. Germline V lookup: CDR1 SGHAT, CDR2 FQNNGV. The length of the CDR3 is 14 residues. Trimming cost V 3 bases and J 3 bases; bases outside gene matches: 2. Written as DNA, the CDR3 is TGTGCCAGCAGCTTCAGGGGGCCAACAGATACGCAGTATTTT. Protein sequence: CASSFRGPTDTQYF. Supplemented by reference TRBV11-2 and TRBJ2-3, the full variable domain reads EAGVAQSPRYKIIEKRQSVAFWCNPISGHATLYWYQQILGQGPKLLIQFQNNGVVDDSQLPKDRFSAERLKGVDSTLKIQPAKLEDSAVYLCASSFRGPTDTQYFGPGTRLTVL.